A selection of T cell receptor beta chains follows, all from one sample in a study of cytomegalovirus exposure and HLA in healthy donors. The data were produced by immunoSEQ multiplex PCR, yet TCRdb's version contains in-frame clones alone and is incomplete. Among around 200,000 clones listed, less than 80% were seen once. Sequencing was performed on PBMCs. These receptors were collected from a woman aged 25 to 39 in good health and CMV-seropositive. Each CDR3 is given with its conserved first and last residue. Each record gives: V gene, CDR3 protein.

TRBV12-5 CASGLGGGTQYF
TRBV15 CATSRGEVAGFQETQYF
TRBV7-9 CASSLPLVDEQFF
TRBV11-3 CASSPGLGQGNQPQHF
TRBV6-5 CASRRGSTDTQYF
TRBV4-2 CASSPHGLAGAYEQYF
TRBV13 CASRRLTGRAGYTF
TRBV4-3 CASSQDQGNYGYTF
TRBV6-5 CASSIQGRQYF
TRBV12-5 CASGFGWEGEDEQFF
TRBV6-6 CASSYSTGGTEAFF
TRBV18 CASSPRNPDSREKLFF
TRBV4-1 CASSQVQGWEKLFF
TRBV5-1 CASRPSGTGKTGELFF
TRBV5-1 CASSWGGDSRAFF
TRBV4-3 CASSPNGGGHTGELFF
TRBV27 CASTVGQSGANVLTF
TRBV18 CASSPELRGYTF
TRBV4-1 CASGGLANSYEQYF
TRBV7-9 CASSFGDIQPQHF
TRBV4-1 CASSPRDRFSEQFF
TRBV11-2 CASSLDLRVPYNEQFF
TRBV5-1 CASSILAGAYNEQFF
TRBV5-1 CASSTQGTGELFF
TRBV5-1 CASSLVEGNEQFF
TRBV19 CASSIVGGYSYEQYF